The 21 T cell receptor beta chains below all came from one sample that was sequenced in a study of blood T cell repertoires in COVID-19. Some clones are missing from TCRdb's copy, which holds only in-frame ones; the method was immunoSEQ multiplex PCR. The sample carries about 370,000 clones, 89% recorded once. Material: peripheral blood. The origin of the receptors is a woman aged 25 to 39 with COVID-19, enrolled during active disease.

V usage is TRBV7-8 and J usage is TRBJ1-2; D ambiguous. Germline CDR1 reads SGHVS; CDR2 reads FQNEAQ. Trimming cost V 3 bases and J 0 bases, with 8 bases left between them. The CDR3 consists of 14 residues. Written as DNA, the CDR3 is TGTGCCAGCAGCTTGCATATAGCTAACTATGGCTACACCTTC. Translation gives CASSLHIANYGYTF.

The V and J genes are TRBV2 and TRBJ2-3; D is possibly TRBD2 (6 bases). The germline V gene has CDR1 SNHLY and CDR2 FYNNEI. The CDR3 spans 14 residues. Trimming took 8 bases from V and 7 from J, leaving 19 bases between them. CDR3 nucleotide sequence: TGTGCCAGCCAGGGCGGCGGGACGGGGAATACGCAGTATTTT. Its translation: CASQGGGTGNTQYF.

The rearrangement joins TRBV11-2 to TRBJ2-7; tentatively, D is TRBD1 (5 bases). The germline CDR1 and CDR2 sequences are SGHAT and FQNNGV. The CDR3 spans 15 residues. V was cut by 5 bases and J by 2 bases, with 16 bases left in between. The CDR3 reads CASSPLARATYEQYF. In DNA form, the CDR3 reads TGTGCCAGCAGCCCCCTGGCCAGGGCCACCTACGAGCAGTACTTC.

The rearrangement links TRBV19 to TRBJ2-5, with TRBD1 matching 10 bases. CDR1 is LNHDA, CDR2 SQIVND, per germline (reference sequence). V lost 5 bases to trimming and J lost 1 base; unmatched junction nucleotides: 4. This CDR3 has 15 amino acids. The CDR3 DNA follows: TGTGCCAGTAGTCACGGGGACAGGGGCCAAGAGACCCAGTACTTC. Translating it yields CASSHGDRGQETQYF.

In nucleotides, the CDR3 is TGTGCCAGCAGATCCCAGGGGGCGGATGGAAACACCATATATTTT. Translation gives CASRSQGADGNTIYF. The V call is TRBV28, the J call TRBJ1-3; 8 positions agree with TRBD1. J was trimmed by 3 bases and V by 6 bases; bases with no gene match: 7. Germline V gene data show CDR1 as MDHEN and CDR2 as SYDVKM. CDR3 length: 15 residues.

The chain is built from TRBV6-6 and TRBJ2-7; D remains ambiguous. The CDR3 loop spans 14 amino acids. V lost 0 bases and J lost 3, with 9 bases in between. In germline, CDR1 is MNHNY, CDR2 SVGAGI (reference sequence). DNA for the CDR3: TGTGCCAGCAGTTACTCGGGCGAACTCTACGAGCAGTACTTC. This translates into CASSYSGELYEQYF.

There are a few counts of this clone. The V call is TRBV4-1, the J call TRBJ1-1, with a possible D match to TRBD1 (6 bases). Germline CDR1 is MGHRA and CDR2 is YSYEKL. V lost 0 bases, J lost 7 bases, and 12 bases lay in between. CDR3 length equals 14 residues. The CDR3 sequence: CASSQEGGGHEAFF. In nucleotides, the CDR3 is TGCGCCAGCAGCCAAGAAGGGGGTGGCCATGAAGCTTTCTTT.

The chain has TRBV2 and TRBJ2-3, with D maybe TRBD2 (7 bases). The V end was cut by 7 bases, the J end by 5 bases, with 19 bases between. This CDR3 region has 15 residues. Germline V CDR1 and CDR2: SNHLY, FYNNEI. CDR3 in amino acids: CASTKGGREIDTQYF. Written as DNA, the CDR3 is TGTGCCAGCACCAAAGGGGGGCGGGAGATAGATACGCAGTATTTT.

The chain links TRBV7-9 to TRBJ2-7; D call uncertain. V lost 5 bases to trimming and J lost 2 bases, with 13 bases between them. Germline V gene sequence: CDR1 SEHNR, CDR2 FQNEAQ (reference sequence). There are 14 residues in the CDR3. The CDR3 region has the DNA TGTGCCAGCAGCCCAGGTCCTACCGCCTACGAGCAGTACTTC. Its translation: CASSPGPTAYEQYF.

The chain recombines TRBV27 with TRBJ2-6, with TRBD1 identical over 8 bases. The length of the CDR3 is 19 residues. J lost 3 bases, V lost 5 bases, and 15 bases had no gene match. Germline V CDR1 and CDR2: MNHEY, SMNVEV (reference sequence). In DNA, the CDR3 is TGTGCCAGCAGTCCTGCTCTCCCAGGGGGCGTGGGTGGGGCCAACGTCCTGACTTTC. It translates to CASSPALPGGVGGANVLTF.

The CDR3 DNA reads as TGCGCCAGCAGCCAAGATGGATCAGTGAGGGGGCGACCTCATGGCTACACCTTC. Its protein is CASSQDGSVRGRPHGYTF. V usage is TRBV4-1 and J usage is TRBJ1-2; 7 nucleotides match TRBD1. This CDR3 has 18 amino acids. Trimming removed 0 bases from V and 6 bases from J; junction bases left unmatched: 16. The germline gives CDR1 MGHRA, CDR2 YSYEKL.

The chain couples TRBV4-1 to TRBJ2-7; 7 bases match TRBD1. CDR1 and CDR2 (germline): MGHRA, YSYEKL. The CDR3 is made up of 13 amino acids. V shed 5 bases and J 3 bases; nucleotides not matched to a gene: 4. The CDR3: CASSSRQGYEQYF. CDR3 coding DNA: TGCGCCAGCAGCTCCCGACAGGGCTACGAGCAGTACTTC.

The chain joins TRBV29-1 to TRBJ2-6, with TRBD1 as a possible D gene (5 bases). The length of the CDR3 is 14 residues. Germline V gives CDR1 SQVTM, CDR2 ANQGSEA. V was trimmed by 2 bases and J by 4 bases, leaving 9 bases between them. CDR3 loop: CSVEQGSGANVLTF. In DNA form, the CDR3 reads TGCAGCGTTGAACAGGGATCGGGGGCCAACGTCCTGACTTTC.

The chain links TRBV12-5 to TRBJ2-3, with a possible D match to TRBD1 (5 bases). The CDR3 is made up of 14 amino acids. Between the trimmed V and J ends, which lost 0 bases and 6 bases, there was a span of 10 bases. CDR1 is LGHNT and CDR2 is FRNRAP in the germline V gene. The DNA for the CDR3 is TGTGCTAGTGGTTTGGTACAGGTCGGGGATACGCAGTATTTT. This gives the protein CASGLVQVGDTQYF.

Worth noting for this clone: One junction end disagrees with the germline gene, perhaps due to a read error. The chain has TRBV6-5 and TRBJ1-2; 7 bases fit TRBD1. From germline, CDR1 is MNHEY and CDR2 SVGAGI. The CDR3 has 14 residues. CDR3 bases: TGTGCCAGCAGTCCTTACAGGGGACTCTATGGCTGCACCTTC. Its protein product is CASSPYRGLYGCTF.

J is TRBJ2-3 and V is TRBV5-6; 10 bases match TRBD2. The CDR3 has 15 amino acids. Losses at the gene ends were 5 bases for V and 8 bases for J; bases not matched to a gene: 11. CDR1 is SGHDT, CDR2 YYEEEE, per germline. In nucleotides, the CDR3 is TGTGCCAGCAGAGTGGGGCTAGCGGGGGTAGGTACGCAGTATTTT. Protein product: CASRVGLAGVGTQYF.

The V gene is TRBV3-1 (or the pseudogene TRBV3-2), the J gene TRBJ1-2; D not resolved. CDR3 length: 12 residues. Between the trimmed V and J ends, which lost 4 bases and 7 bases, there was a span of 10 bases. Germline CDR1 LGHDT, CDR2 YNNKEL (reference sequence). This CDR3 is CASSPGGFGYTF. Written as DNA, the CDR3 is TGTGCCAGCAGCCCGGGAGGCTTTGGCTACACCTTC.

The chain recombines TRBV20-1 with TRBJ1-3; D remains ambiguous. V was clipped by 2 bases and J by 3 bases, with 2 bases between them. The germline V gene encodes CDR1 DFQATT and CDR2 SNEGSKA (reference sequence). There are 11 residues in the CDR3. Here the CDR3 reads CSARLGNTIYF. Written as DNA, the CDR3 is TGCAGTGCTAGACTTGGAAACACCATATATTTT.

V is TRBV5-4 and J is TRBJ2-1; 10 bases line up with TRBD2. Losses at the gene ends were 0 bases for V and 4 bases for J; bases not matched to a gene: 4. CDR3 length: 16 amino acids. From germline, CDR1 is SGHNT and CDR2 YYREEE (reference sequence). CDR3 in amino acids: CASSLGTSGLYNEQFF. The CDR3 region has the DNA TGTGCCAGCAGCTTGGGGACTAGCGGATTATACAATGAGCAGTTCTTC.

This clone was seen a few times. V is TRBV5-4 and J is TRBJ2-7; 10 bases agree with TRBD1. The germline gives CDR1 SGHNT, CDR2 YYREEE (reference sequence). This CDR3 contains 14 residues. J gave up 2 bases and V 3 bases, and 2 bases lay outside the gene matches. DNA of the CDR3: TGTGCCAGCAGCTCGACAGGGGGCCCCTACGAGCAGTACTTC. Protein product: CASSSTGGPYEQYF.

The J gene is TRBJ1-2, the V gene TRBV11-2, with 11 bases aligning to TRBD1. Germline-derived CDR1 and CDR2 are SGHAT and FQNNGV. V dropped 5 bases and J dropped 5; count of bases not matched to a gene: 7. The CDR3 is 15 amino acids. This CDR3 reads CASSPRTGGYYGYTF. As DNA, the CDR3 is TGTGCCAGCAGCCCCCGGACAGGGGGCTATTATGGCTACACCTTC.